These T cell receptor beta chains were read from a single sample in a study of blood T cell repertoires in COVID-19. Only in-frame clones appear in the TCRdb table, and some are missing; sequencing was by immunoSEQ multiplex PCR. The sample holds roughly 150,000 clones; roughly 80% are singletons and the top ten take 2.8%. Sequenced: peripheral blood. The receptors come from a man in his 70s with acute or convalescent COVID-19. Both conserved end residues are part of each CDR3. Fields, in order: clone size, V gene, D gene, CDR3 length, J gene, CDR3 DNA, CDR3 protein. The D gene is left open where the match is weak. A clone size is listed for some rows: how often the clone was seen (once, few, many), or a class if it is expanded.

many	TRBV5-6	NA	15	TRBJ2-7	TGTGCCAGCAGCTTCTTGCAGGGGATAGTTGACGAGCAGTACTTC	CASSFLQGIVDEQYF
once	TRBV27	NA	15	TRBJ1-1	TGTGCCAGCAGTTTATCGACAGGAGGGAACACTGAAGCTTTCTTT	CASSLSTGGNTEAFF
NA	TRBV6-5	NA	15	TRBJ1-2	TGTGCCAGCAGTTTAGGAGGCGGACCTTCCTATGGCTACACCTTC	CASSLGGGPSYGYTF
NA	TRBV28	NA	13	TRBJ1-1	TGTGCCAGCAGAACCAACACCATGCGGGGAGCTTTCTTT	CASRTNTMRGAFF
NA	TRBV24-1	TRBD2	16	TRBJ2-3	TGTGCCACCAGTGATTTAAAGCGGGAGGGCTCGGATACGCAGTATTTT	CATSDLKREGSDTQYF
NA	TRBV6-5	TRBD1	13	TRBJ2-3	TGTGCCAGCATCCAGGGGGAAACAGATACGCAGTATTTT	CASIQGETDTQYF
NA	TRBV15	TRBD1	17	TRBJ2-7	TGTGCCACCAGCAGAGGCAAGATGACAGGGCCTACCTACGAGCAGTACTTC	CATSRGKMTGPTYEQYF
NA	TRBV11-2	NA	13	TRBJ2-5	TGTGCCAGCAGAGCGCATGTGGTAGAGACCCAGTACTTC	CASRAHVVETQYF
NA	TRBV7-9	TRBD1	13	TRBJ1-1	TGTGCCAGCAGCCGAACAGGGACAGATGAAGCTTTCTTT	CASSRTGTDEAFF
NA	TRBV11-2	NA	14	TRBJ1-4	TGTGCCAGCAGCTTAAGCCAGGGTAACGAAAAACTGTTTTTT	CASSLSQGNEKLFF
NA	TRBV11-2	NA	13	TRBJ1-5	TGTGCCAGCAGCCCATCGGTCCAACAGCCCCAGCATTTT	CASSPSVQQPQHF
NA	TRBV19	NA	13	TRBJ2-1	TGTGCCACTGGAGGGCCCTTTTACAATGAGCAGTTCTTC	CATGGPFYNEQFF
NA	TRBV3-1/TRBV3-2	NA	13	TRBJ2-1	TGTGCCAGCAGCCCCAGGGGATCCAATGAGCAGTTCTTC	CASSPRGSNEQFF
once	TRBV27	NA	14	TRBJ1-1	TGTGCCAGCAGTTTGACTCCCCAGAGCACTGAAGCTTTCTTT	CASSLTPQSTEAFF
NA	TRBV10-2	NA	16	TRBJ2-1	TGCGCCAGCAGTGAGTCGGGCAGGGCCCACTACAATGAGCAGTTCTTC	CASSESGRAHYNEQFF
NA	TRBV11-3	TRBD2	18	TRBJ2-3	TGTGCCAGCAGCTTCACCGGGACTAGCGGAATCCCGACAGATACGCAGTATTTT	CASSFTGTSGIPTDTQYF
NA	TRBV11-2	NA	15	TRBJ2-7	TGTGCCAGCAGCTTAGTTTCGCCTAGCGATCACGAGCAGTACTTC	CASSLVSPSDHEQYF
NA	TRBV29-1	NA	14	TRBJ2-7	TGCAGCGTTGGAGGAGCGGGCGGCTCCTACGAGCAGTACTTC	CSVGGAGGSYEQYF
NA	TRBV19	NA	17	TRBJ1-5	TGTGCCAGCACAAGGGAGGGTATGGCCTATAGCAATCAGCCCCAGCATTTT	CASTREGMAYSNQPQHF
few	TRBV2	NA	12	TRBJ2-7	TGTGCCAGCAGCTCCCCCAGGGGTTACGAGTACTTC	CASSSPRGYEYF
NA	TRBV5-1	TRBD1	13	TRBJ1-2	TGCGCCAGCACCCAACAGGGGGGGTATGGCTACACCTTC	CASTQQGGYGYTF
NA	TRBV6-6	NA	15	TRBJ2-7	TGTGCCAGCAGTTACTCGATGGACAGACCCTACGAGCAGTACTTC	CASSYSMDRPYEQYF
NA	TRBV30	TRBD2	15	TRBJ2-3	TGTGCCTGCCGGACTAGCGGGAGTCGCACAGATACGCAGTATTTT	CACRTSGSRTDTQYF
NA	TRBV27	NA	16	TRBJ1-2	TGTGCCAGCAGTTTAGCGAGGGTGCACCTTTACTATGGCTACACCTTC	CASSLARVHLYYGYTF
NA	TRBV5-4	NA	15	TRBJ1-1	TGTGCCAGCAACCTGGGGGGGACACAGAACACTGAAGCTTTCTTT	CASNLGGTQNTEAFF
NA	TRBV10-1	TRBD2	16	TRBJ2-2	TGCGCCAGCAGTGCTGCGGGGGGACCGAACACCGGGGAGCTGTTTTTT	CASSAAGGPNTGELFF
NA	TRBV7-9	TRBD1	15	TRBJ1-6	TGTGCCAGCGGACAGGGGGTCTCCTATAATTCACCCCTCCACTTT	CASGQGVSYNSPLHF
NA	TRBV9	TRBD2	13	TRBJ2-1	TGTGCCAGCAGCGTAAGGCTAGCGGACGAGCAGTTCTTC	CASSVRLADEQFF
once	TRBV7-9	NA	14	TRBJ1-1	TGTGCCAGCAGCGCCAGGGTAGGCAACACTGAAGCTTTCTTT	CASSARVGNTEAFF
NA	TRBV6-5	TRBD2	15	TRBJ2-7	TGTGCCAGCAGTTACTTCGCGGGAGGGACCTACGAGCAGTACTTC	CASSYFAGGTYEQYF
NA	TRBV28	TRBD1	19	TRBJ1-6	TGTGCCAGCAGGGATCCGGGACAGGGTCTGAGCTCCTATAATTCACCCCTCCACTTT	CASRDPGQGLSSYNSPLHF
NA	TRBV27	NA	15	TRBJ2-1	TGTGCCAGCAGTCTTCCGGGACTCTCCCACAATGAGCAGTTCTTC	CASSLPGLSHNEQFF
many	TRBV21-1	NA	16	TRBJ2-7	TGTGCCAGCAGCGACGGCGGGGGGGGCTCCTCCTACGAGCAGTACTTC	CASSDGGGGSSYEQYF
once	TRBV19	NA	15	TRBJ2-3	TGTGCCAGTAGTATCCCGGGACGGGGGGCCGATACGCAGTATTTT	CASSIPGRGADTQYF
NA	TRBV6-1	NA	14	TRBJ2-1	TGTGCCAGCAGAGGGCAGGGGACCTACAATGAGCAGTTCTTC	CASRGQGTYNEQFF
NA	TRBV9	TRBD2	15	TRBJ2-1	TGTGCCAGCAGCGTAGGGAGCGGGAGAAACAATGAGCAGTTCTTC	CASSVGSGRNNEQFF
NA	TRBV28	NA	12	TRBJ2-3	TGTGCCAGCAGCACATCCACAGATACGCAGTATTTT	CASSTSTDTQYF
NA	TRBV15	TRBD1	14	TRBJ2-1	TGTGCCACGGTTCCGGGACAGGGAAACAATGAGCAGTTCTTC	CATVPGQGNNEQFF
NA	TRBV15	TRBD1	14	TRBJ1-5	TGTGCCACCGGAAGGGACAGGGGGTTACAGCCCCAGCATTTT	CATGRDRGLQPQHF
NA	TRBV7-2	NA	14	TRBJ1-2	TGTGCCAGCAGCTTCGGGGGGCCAAGCTATGGCTACACCTTC	CASSFGGPSYGYTF
NA	TRBV11-3	NA	18	TRBJ2-5	TGTGCCAGCAGCTTAGATGGGGACGGCGGGGCGTACCAAGAGACCCAGTACTTC	CASSLDGDGGAYQETQYF
NA	TRBV5-6	TRBD2	15	TRBJ2-7	TGTGCCAGCAGCAGACTAGCGTCAGACTACTACGAGCAGTACTTC	CASSRLASDYYEQYF
NA	TRBV15	TRBD1	14	TRBJ1-1	TGTGCCACCAGCAGGGGACAGGGCGACACTGAAGCTTTCTTT	CATSRGQGDTEAFF
once	TRBV10-2	TRBD1	13	TRBJ2-7	TGCGCCAGCACGGTGGACAGGCCCGGCGAGCAGTACTTC	CASTVDRPGEQYF
few	TRBV2	NA	12	TRBJ1-5	TGTGCCAGCAGTCATAGCAATCAGCCCCAGCATTTT	CASSHSNQPQHF
NA	TRBV19	NA	17	TRBJ2-5	TGTGCCAGTAGTATTTTTCCCGGAACAGGGACCCAAGAGACCCAGTACTTC	CASSIFPGTGTQETQYF